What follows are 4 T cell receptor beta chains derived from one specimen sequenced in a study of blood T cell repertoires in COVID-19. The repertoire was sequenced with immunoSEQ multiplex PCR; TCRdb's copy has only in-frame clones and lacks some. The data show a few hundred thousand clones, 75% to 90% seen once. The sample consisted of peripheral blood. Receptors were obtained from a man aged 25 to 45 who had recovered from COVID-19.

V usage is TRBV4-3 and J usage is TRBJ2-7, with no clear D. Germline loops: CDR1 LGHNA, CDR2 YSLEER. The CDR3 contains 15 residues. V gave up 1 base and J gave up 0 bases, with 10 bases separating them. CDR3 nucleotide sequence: TGCGCCAGCAGCCAAGGCGAGTCAAGCTCCTACGAGCAGTACTTC. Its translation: CASSQGESSSYEQYF.

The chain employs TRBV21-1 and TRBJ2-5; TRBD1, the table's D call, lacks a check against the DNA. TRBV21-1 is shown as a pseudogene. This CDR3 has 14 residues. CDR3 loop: CASSKKGSRETQYF. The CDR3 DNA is TGTGCCAGCAGCAAAAAGGGGTCACGGGAGACCCAGTACTTC.

CDR3 sequence reads: CASSRQGIWDEQYF. The CDR3 coding sequence is TGTGCCAGCAGCCGACAGGGTATTTGGGACGAGCAGTACTTC. The chain links TRBV11-2 to TRBJ2-7, with 7 bases identical to TRBD1. This CDR3 spans 14 amino acids. Germline values: CDR1 SGHAT, CDR2 FQNNGV. The ends lost 5 bases at V and 5 bases at J; junction bases unmatched: 9.

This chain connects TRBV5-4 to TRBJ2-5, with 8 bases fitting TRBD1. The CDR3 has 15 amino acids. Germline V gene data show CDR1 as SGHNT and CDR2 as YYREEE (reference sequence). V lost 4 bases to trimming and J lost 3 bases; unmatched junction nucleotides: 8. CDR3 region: CASSTQTGVKETQYF. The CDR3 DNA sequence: TGTGCCAGCAGCACGCAGACAGGGGTCAAAGAGACCCAGTACTTC.